This T cell receptor beta chain was observed in a study of blood T cell repertoires in COVID-19. The wider study: Sites in the United States, Italy and Spain provided acute and convalescent COVID-19 samples.

Method: immunoSEQ multiplex PCR; TCRdb's copy keeps in-frame clones and lacks some. The sample consists of about 260,000 clones, 80% to 90% of them appearing once. V was trimmed by 5 bases and J by 7 bases, leaving 12 bases between them. This CDR3 has 13 residues. Sequencing was performed on PBMCs or T cells enriched from blood (not recorded which). This sequence originates from a man aged 30 to 39 with acute COVID-19. The J gene is TRBJ2-1, the V gene TRBV12-3 or TRBV12-4; D is perhaps TRBD2 (5 bases). CDR3 DNA sequence: TGTGCCAGCAGTGCGCCGGGAATGAATGAGCAGTTCTTC. Translation: CASSAPGMNEQFF.